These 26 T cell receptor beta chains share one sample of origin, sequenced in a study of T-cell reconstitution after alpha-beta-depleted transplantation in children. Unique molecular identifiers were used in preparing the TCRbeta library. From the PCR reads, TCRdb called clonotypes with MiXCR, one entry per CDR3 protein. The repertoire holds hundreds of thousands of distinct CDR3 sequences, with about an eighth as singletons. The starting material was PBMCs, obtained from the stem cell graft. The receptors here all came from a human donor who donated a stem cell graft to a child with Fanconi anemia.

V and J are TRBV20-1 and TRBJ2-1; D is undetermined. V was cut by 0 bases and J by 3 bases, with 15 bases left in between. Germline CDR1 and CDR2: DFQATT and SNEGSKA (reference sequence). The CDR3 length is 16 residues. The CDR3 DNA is TGCAGTGCTAGAGATGGGCGACGGGTCGACTACAATGAGCAGTTCTTC. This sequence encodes CSARDGRRVDYNEQFF.

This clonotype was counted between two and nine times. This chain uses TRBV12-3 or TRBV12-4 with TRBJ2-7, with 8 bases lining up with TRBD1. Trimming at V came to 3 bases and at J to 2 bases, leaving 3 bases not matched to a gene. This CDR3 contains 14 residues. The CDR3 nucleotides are TGTGCCAGCAGTTTCGTACAGGGGGCCTACGAGCAGTACTTC. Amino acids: CASSFVQGAYEQYF.

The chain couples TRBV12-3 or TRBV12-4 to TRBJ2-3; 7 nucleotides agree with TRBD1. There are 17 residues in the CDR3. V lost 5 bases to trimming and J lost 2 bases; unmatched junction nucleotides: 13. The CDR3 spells CASSPIRDSPNTDTQYF. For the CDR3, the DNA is TGTGCCAGCAGTCCCATCCGGGACAGTCCCAACACAGATACGCAGTATTTT.

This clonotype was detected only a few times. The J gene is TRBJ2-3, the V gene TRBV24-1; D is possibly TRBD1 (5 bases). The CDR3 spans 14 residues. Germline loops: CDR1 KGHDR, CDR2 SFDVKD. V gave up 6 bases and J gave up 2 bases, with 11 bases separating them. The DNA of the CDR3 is TGTGCCACCAGTCAGACAGACACCACAGATACGCAGTATTTT. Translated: CATSQTDTTDTQYF.

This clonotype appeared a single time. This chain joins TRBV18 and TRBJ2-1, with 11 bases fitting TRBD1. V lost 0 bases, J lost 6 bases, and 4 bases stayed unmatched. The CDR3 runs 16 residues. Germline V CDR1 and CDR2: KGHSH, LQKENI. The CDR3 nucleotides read TGTGCCAGCTCACCACCGTGGGACAGGGGGATCAATGAGCAGTTCTTC. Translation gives CASSPPWDRGINEQFF. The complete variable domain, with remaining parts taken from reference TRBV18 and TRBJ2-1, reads NAGVMQNPRHLVRRRGQEARLRCSPMKGHSHVYWYRQLPEEGLKFMVYLQKENIIDESGMPKERFSAEFPKEGPSILRIQQVVRGDSAAYFCASSPPWDRGINEQFFGPGTRLTVL.

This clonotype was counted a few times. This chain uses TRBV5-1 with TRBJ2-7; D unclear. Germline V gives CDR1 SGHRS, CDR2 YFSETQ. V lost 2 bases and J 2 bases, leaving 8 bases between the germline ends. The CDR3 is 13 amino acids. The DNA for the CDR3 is TGCGCCAGCAGCTTTAAGGGAACCTACGAGCAGTACTTC. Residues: CASSFKGTYEQYF.

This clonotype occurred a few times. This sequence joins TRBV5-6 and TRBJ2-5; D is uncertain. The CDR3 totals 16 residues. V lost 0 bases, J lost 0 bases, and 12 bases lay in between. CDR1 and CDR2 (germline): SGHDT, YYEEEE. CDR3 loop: CASSLGETTYQETQYF. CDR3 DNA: TGTGCCAGCAGCTTGGGCGAAACTACCTACCAAGAGACCCAGTACTTC.

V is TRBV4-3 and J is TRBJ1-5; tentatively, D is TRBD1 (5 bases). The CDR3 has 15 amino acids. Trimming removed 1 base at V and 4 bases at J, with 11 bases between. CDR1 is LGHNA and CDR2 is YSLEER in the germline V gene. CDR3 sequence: CASSQAWTTNQPQHF. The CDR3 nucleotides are TGCGCCAGCAGCCAAGCGTGGACAACAAATCAGCCCCAGCATTTT.

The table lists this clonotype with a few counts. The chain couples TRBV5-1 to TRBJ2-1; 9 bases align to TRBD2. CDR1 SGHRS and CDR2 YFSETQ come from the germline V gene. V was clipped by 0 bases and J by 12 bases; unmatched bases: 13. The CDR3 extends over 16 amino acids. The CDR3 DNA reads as TGCGCCAGCAGCTTGGCCCAAGCGGGGGGAATTTATGGGCAGTTCTTC. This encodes CASSLAQAGGIYGQFF.

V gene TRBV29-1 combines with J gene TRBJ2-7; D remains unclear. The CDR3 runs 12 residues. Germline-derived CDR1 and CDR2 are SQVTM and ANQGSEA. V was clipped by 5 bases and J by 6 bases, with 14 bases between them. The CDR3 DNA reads TGCAGCGTTTTCGGTCCAAAGGGCGAGCAGTACTTC. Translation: CSVFGPKGEQYF.

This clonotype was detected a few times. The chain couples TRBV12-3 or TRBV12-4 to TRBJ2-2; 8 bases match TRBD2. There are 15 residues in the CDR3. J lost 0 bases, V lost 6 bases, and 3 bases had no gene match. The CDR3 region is CASRPGLANTGELFF. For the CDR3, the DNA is TGTGCCAGCAGGCCGGGACTAGCGAACACCGGGGAGCTGTTTTTT.

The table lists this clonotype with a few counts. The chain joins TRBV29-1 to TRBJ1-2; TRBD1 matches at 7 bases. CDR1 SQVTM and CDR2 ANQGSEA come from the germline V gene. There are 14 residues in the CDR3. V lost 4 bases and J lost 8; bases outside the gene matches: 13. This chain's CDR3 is CSVVYRGTVGGYTF. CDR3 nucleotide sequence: TGCAGCGTTGTCTACAGAGGGACAGTAGGAGGCTACACCTTC. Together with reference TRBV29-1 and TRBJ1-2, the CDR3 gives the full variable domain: SAVISQKPSRDICQRGTSLTIQCQVDSQVTMMFWYRQQPGQSLTLIATANQGSEATYESGFVIDKFPISRPNLTFSTLTVSNMSPEDSSIYLCSVVYRGTVGGYTFGSGTRLTVV.

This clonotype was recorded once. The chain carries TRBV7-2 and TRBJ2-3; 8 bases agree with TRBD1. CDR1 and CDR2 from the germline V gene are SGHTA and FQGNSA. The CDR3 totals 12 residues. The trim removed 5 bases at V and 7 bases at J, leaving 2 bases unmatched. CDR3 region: CASSQGAYTQYF. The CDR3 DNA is TGTGCCAGCAGCCAGGGGGCCTATACGCAGTATTTT.

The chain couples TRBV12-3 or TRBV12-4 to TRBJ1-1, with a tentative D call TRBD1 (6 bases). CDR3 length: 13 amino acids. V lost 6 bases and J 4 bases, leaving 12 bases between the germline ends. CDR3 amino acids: CASRSAGVTEAFF. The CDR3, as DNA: TGTGCCAGCAGGTCGGCAGGGGTCACTGAAGCTTTCTTT.

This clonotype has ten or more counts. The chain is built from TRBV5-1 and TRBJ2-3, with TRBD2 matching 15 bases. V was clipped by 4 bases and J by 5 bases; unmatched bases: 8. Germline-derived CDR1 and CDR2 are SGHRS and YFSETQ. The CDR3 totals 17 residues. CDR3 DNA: TGCGCCAGCAGCCCGCGACGGACTAGCGGGGGGGAAGATACGCAGTATTTT. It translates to CASSPRRTSGGEDTQYF.

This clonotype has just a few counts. The CDR3 loop reads CASRESPTSGGANEQFF. In DNA, the CDR3 is TGCGCCAGCAGGGAATCTCCTACTAGCGGGGGGGCCAATGAGCAGTTCTTC. This chain links TRBV4-3 with TRBJ2-1; 13 positions agree with TRBD2. CDR1 is LGHNA, CDR2 YSLEER, per germline. Germline trimming cut 6 bases from V and 6 bases from J; bases unmatched to any gene: 11. The CDR3 contains 17 residues.

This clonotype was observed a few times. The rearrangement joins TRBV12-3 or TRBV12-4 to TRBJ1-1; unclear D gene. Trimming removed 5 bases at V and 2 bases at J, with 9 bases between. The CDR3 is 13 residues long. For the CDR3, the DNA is TGTGCCAGCAGTGCCCTTATCAACACTGAAGCTTTCTTT. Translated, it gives CASSALINTEAFF.

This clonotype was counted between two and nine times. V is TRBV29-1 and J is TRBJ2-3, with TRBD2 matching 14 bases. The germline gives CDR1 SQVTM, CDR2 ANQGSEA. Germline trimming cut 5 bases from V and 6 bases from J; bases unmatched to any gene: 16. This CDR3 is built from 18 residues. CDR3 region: CSVSRLAGGQATVDTQYF. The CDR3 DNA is TGCAGCGTTTCCAGACTAGCGGGGGGGCAGGCTACAGTGGATACGCAGTATTTT.

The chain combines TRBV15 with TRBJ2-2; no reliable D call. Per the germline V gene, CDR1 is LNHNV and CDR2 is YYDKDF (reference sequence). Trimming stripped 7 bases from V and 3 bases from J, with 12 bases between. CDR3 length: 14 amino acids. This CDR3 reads CATTNLRDTGELFF. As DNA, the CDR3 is TGTGCCACCACAAACCTTCGCGACACCGGGGAGCTGTTTTTT.

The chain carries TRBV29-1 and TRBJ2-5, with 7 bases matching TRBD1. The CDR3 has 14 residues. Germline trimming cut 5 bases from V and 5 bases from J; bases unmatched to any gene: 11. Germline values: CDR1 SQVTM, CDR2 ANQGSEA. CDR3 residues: CSVNRGQTGETQYF. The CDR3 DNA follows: TGCAGCGTTAACCGGGGACAGACTGGGGAGACCCAGTACTTC.

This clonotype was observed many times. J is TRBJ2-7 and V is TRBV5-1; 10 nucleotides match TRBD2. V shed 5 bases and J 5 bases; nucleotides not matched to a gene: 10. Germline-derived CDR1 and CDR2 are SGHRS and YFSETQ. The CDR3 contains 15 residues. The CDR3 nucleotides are TGCGCCAGCAGGGAGAGTTTGGGGACTAGCGACGAGCAGTACTTC. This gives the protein CASRESLGTSDEQYF.

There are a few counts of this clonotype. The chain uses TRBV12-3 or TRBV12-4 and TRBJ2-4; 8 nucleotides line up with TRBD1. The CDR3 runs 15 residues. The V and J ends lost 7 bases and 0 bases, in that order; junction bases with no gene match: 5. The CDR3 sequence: CASTDRGKAKNIQYF. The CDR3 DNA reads TGTGCCAGCACCGACAGGGGTAAAGCCAAAAACATTCAGTACTTC.

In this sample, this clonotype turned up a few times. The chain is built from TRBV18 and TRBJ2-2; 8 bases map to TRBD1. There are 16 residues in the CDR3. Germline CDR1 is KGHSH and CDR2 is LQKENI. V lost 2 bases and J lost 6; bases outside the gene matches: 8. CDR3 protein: CASSPSGQGVSGELFF. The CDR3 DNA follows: TGTGCCAGCTCACCATCCGGACAGGGAGTTTCCGGGGAGCTGTTTTTT. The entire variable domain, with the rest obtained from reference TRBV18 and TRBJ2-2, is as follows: NAGVMQNPRHLVRRRGQEARLRCSPMKGHSHVYWYRQLPEEGLKFMVYLQKENIIDESGMPKERFSAEFPKEGPSILRIQQVVRGDSAAYFCASSPSGQGVSGELFFGEGSRLTVL.

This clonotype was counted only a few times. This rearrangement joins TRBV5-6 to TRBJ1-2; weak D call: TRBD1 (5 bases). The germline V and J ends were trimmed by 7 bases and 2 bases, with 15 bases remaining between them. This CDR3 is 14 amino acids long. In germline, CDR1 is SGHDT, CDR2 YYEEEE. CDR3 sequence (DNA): TGTGCCAGCGCACCCGGGTCAGGGAACTATGGCTACACCTTC. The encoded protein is CASAPGSGNYGYTF.

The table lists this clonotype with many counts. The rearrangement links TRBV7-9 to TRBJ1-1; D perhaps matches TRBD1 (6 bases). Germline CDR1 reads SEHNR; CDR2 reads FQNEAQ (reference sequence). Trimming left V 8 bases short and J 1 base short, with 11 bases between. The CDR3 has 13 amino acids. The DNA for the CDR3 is TGTGCCAGCGGGGGACAAAAGAACACTGAAGCTTTCTTT. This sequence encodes CASGGQKNTEAFF.

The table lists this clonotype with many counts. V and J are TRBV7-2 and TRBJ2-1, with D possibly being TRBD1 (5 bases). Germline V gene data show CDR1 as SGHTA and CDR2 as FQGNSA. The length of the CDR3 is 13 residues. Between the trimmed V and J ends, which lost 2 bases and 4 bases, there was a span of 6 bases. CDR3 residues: CASSLRGYNEQFF. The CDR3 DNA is TGTGCCAGCAGCTTAAGGGGTTACAATGAGCAGTTCTTC.